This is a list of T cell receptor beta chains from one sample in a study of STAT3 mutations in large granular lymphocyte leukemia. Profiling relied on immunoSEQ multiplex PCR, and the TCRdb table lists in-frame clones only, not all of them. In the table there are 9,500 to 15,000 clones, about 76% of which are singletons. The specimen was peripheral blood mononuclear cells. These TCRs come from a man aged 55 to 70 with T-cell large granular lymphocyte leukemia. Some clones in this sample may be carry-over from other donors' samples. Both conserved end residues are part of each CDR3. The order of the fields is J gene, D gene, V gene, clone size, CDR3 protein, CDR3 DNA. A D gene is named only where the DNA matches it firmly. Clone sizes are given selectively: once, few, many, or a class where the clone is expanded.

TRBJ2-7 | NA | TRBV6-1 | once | CASTENRAQYF | TGTGCCAGCACCGAGAATCGCGCGCAGTACTTC
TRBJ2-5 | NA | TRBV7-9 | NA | CASSPLGGGKTQYF | TGTGCCAGCAGCCCTCTCGGGGGCGGTAAGACCCAGTACTTC
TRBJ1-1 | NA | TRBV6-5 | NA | CASSYSNPANTEAFF | TGTGCCAGCAGTTACTCGAATCCCGCGAACACTGAAGCTTTCTTT
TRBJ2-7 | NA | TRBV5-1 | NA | CASSLGTNTALGQYF | TGCGCCAGCAGCTTGGGTACGAATACCGCCCTAGGGCAGTACTTC
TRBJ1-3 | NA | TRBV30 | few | CAWTPSSNTIYF | TGTGCCTGGACTCCTTCTTCAAACACCATATATTTT
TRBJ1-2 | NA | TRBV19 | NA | CASSPGSVGYTF | TGTGCCAGTAGCCCCGGATCTGTCGGCTACACCTTC
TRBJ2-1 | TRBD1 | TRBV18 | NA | CASSRGQGSYNEQFF | TGTGCCAGCTCGCGGGGACAGGGTTCTTACAATGAGCAGTTCTTC
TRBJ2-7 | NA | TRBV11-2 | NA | CASSGRVNEQYF | TGTGCCAGCAGCGGGCGGGTAAACGAGCAGTACTTC
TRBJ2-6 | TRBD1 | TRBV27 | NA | CASSAGQGYSGANVLTF | TGTGCCAGCAGTGCGGGACAGGGTTATTCTGGGGCCAACGTCCTGACTTTC
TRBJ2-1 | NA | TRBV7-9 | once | CASSFGGSSYNEQFF | TGTGCCAGCAGCTTCGGCGGAAGCTCCTACAATGAGCAGTTCTTC
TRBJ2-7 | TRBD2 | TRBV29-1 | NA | CSVDGGYEQYF | TGCAGCGTAGACGGGGGGTACGAGCAGTACTTC
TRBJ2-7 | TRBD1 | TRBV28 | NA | CASSLVDRDPRRYEQYF | TGTGCCAGCAGTTTAGTAGACAGGGACCCCCGACGTTACGAGCAGTACTTC
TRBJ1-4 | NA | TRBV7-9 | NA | CASSLGTANEKLFF | TGTGCCAGCAGCCTGGGGACGGCAAATGAAAAACTGTTTTTT
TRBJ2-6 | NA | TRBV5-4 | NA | CASSLDSSGANVLTF | TGTGCCAGCAGCCTCGACAGCTCTGGGGCCAACGTCCTGACTTTC
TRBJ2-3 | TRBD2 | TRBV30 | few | CAGTPASGGTDTQYF | TGTGCCGGAACCCCAGCTAGCGGGGGCACAGATACGCAGTATTTT
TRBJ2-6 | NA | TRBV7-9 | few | CASSSTVSGANVLTF | TGTGCCAGCAGCTCTACAGTCTCTGGGGCCAACGTCCTGACTTTC
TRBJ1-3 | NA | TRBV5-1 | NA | CASSVGRSGNTIYF | TGCGCCAGCAGCGTGGGGCGCTCTGGAAACACCATATATTTT
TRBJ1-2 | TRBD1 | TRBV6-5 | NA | CASSYFGTGSNYGYTF | TGTGCCAGCAGTTACTTCGGGACAGGGAGTAACTATGGCTACACCTTC
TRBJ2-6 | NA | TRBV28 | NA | CASSFASSGANVLTF | TGTGCCAGCAGTTTTGCTTCCTCTGGGGCCAACGTCCTGACTTTC
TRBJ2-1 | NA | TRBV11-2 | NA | CASSHGRDEQFF | TGTGCCAGCAGCCACGGCCGCGATGAGCAGTTCTTC
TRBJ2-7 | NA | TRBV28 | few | CASSIRHAYEQYF | TGTGCCAGCAGTATCCGACACGCCTACGAGCAGTACTTC
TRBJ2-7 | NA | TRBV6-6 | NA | CASSYQGWGSYEQYF | TGTGCCAGCAGTTACCAGGGATGGGGTTCCTACGAGCAGTACTTC
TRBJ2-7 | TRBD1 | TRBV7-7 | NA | CASSLGTGIYEQYF | TGTGCCAGCAGCCTGGGGACAGGGATCTACGAGCAGTACTTC
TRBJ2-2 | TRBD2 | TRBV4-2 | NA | CASSQELAGRWAGELFF | TGTGCCAGCAGCCAAGAACTAGCGGGACGGTGGGCCGGGGAGCTGTTTTTT
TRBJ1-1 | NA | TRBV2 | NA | CASSPGQNTEAFF | TGTGCCAGCAGCCCTGGTCAGAACACTGAAGCTTTCTTT
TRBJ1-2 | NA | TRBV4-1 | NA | CASSQEGHYGYTF | TGCGCCAGCAGCCAAGAGGGGCACTATGGCTACACCTTC
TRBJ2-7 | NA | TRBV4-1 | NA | CASSQLVVTPYEQYF | TGCGCCAGCAGCCAATTGGTGGTTACTCCCTACGAGCAGTACTTC
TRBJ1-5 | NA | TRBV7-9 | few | CASSPGRANQPQHF | TGTGCCAGCAGCCCTGGGAGGGCCAATCAGCCCCAGCATTTT
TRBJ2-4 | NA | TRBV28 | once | CASSLGSKNIQYF | TGTGCCAGCAGTTTAGGGTCCAAAAACATTCAGTACTTC
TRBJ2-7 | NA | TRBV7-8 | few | CASSRSFVSSSYEQYF | TGTGCCAGCAGCCGATCCTTTGTGAGTAGCAGCTACGAGCAGTACTTC
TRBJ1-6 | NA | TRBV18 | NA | CASSRIDRPGDSPLHF | TGTGCCAGCTCACGTATAGACAGGCCAGGGGATTCACCCCTCCACTTT
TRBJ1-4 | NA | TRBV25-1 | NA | CASSDRGAFATNEKLFF | TGTGCCAGCAGTGATCGCGGGGCTTTTGCAACTAATGAAAAACTGTTTTTT
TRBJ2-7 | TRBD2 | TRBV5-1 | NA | CASSSRTSPFSYEQYF | TGCGCCAGCAGCTCCCGGACTAGCCCGTTCTCCTACGAGCAGTACTTC
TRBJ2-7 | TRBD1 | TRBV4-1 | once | CASSAGQGALYEQYF | TGCGCCAGCAGCGCGGGACAGGGGGCGCTTTACGAGCAGTACTTC
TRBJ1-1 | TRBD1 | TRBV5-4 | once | CASSPDPGTVDRTEAFF | TGTGCCAGCAGTCCGGATCCCGGGACAGTCGATCGCACTGAAGCTTTCTTT
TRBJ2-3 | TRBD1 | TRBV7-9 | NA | CASSSQGQRKDTQYF | TGTGCCAGCAGTTCGCAGGGACAGAGGAAGGATACGCAGTATTTT
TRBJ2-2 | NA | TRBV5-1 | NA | CASSFQGLPGELFF | TGCGCCAGCAGCTTCCAGGGACTTCCCGGGGAGCTGTTTTTT
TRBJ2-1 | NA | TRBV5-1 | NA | CASSLVGEQFF | TGCGCCAGCAGCTTGGTTGGTGAGCAGTTCTTC
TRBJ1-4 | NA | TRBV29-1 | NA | CSVYATNEKLFF | TGCAGCGTTTATGCAACTAATGAAAAACTGTTTTTT
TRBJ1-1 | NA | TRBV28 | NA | CASSGRGFLAEAFF | TGTGCCAGCAGTGGTCGGGGGTTTCTAGCTGAAGCTTTCTTT
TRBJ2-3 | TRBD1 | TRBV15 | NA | CATSRDRTGGIDTQYF | TGTGCCACCAGCAGAGATCGGACAGGGGGGATAGATACGCAGTATTTT
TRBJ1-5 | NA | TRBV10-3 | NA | CAIAGDAGNQPQHF | TGTGCCATCGCAGGGGACGCGGGTAATCAGCCCCAGCATTTT
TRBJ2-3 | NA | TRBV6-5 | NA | CASFSLATDTQYF | TGTGCCAGTTTTAGCTTAGCCACAGATACGCAGTATTTT
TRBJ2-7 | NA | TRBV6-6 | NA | CASSPGGYEQYF | TGTGCCAGCAGCCCCGGAGGGTACGAGCAGTACTTC
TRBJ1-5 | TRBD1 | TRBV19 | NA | CASSSGQGEGQPQHF | TGTGCCAGTAGTTCGGGACAGGGGGAGGGACAGCCCCAGCATTTT
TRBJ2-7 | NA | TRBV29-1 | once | CSVSGLYEQYF | TGCAGCGTCTCCGGCCTCTACGAGCAGTACTTC
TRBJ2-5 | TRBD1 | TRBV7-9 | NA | CASSLLTGASGETQYF | TGTGCCAGCAGCTTACTAACAGGGGCGAGCGGAGAGACCCAGTACTTC
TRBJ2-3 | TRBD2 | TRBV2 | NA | CASVRETDTQYF | TGTGCCAGCGTGCGGGAGACAGATACGCAGTATTTT
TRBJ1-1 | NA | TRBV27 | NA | CASSLSSGDWNTEAFF | TGTGCCAGCAGTTTATCCTCGGGGGATTGGAACACTGAAGCTTTCTTT
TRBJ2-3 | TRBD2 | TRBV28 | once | CASSPHRTRTTTDTQYF | TGTGCCAGCAGTCCCCACCGGACTAGGACAACGACAGATACGCAGTATTTT
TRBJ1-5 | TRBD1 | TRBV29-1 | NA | CSASTGYSNQPQHF | TGCAGCGCTTCGACAGGGTATAGCAATCAGCCCCAGCATTTT
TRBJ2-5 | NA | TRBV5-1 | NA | CASSLEGREQETQYF | TGCGCCAGCAGCTTGGAGGGGCGGGAACAAGAGACCCAGTACTTC